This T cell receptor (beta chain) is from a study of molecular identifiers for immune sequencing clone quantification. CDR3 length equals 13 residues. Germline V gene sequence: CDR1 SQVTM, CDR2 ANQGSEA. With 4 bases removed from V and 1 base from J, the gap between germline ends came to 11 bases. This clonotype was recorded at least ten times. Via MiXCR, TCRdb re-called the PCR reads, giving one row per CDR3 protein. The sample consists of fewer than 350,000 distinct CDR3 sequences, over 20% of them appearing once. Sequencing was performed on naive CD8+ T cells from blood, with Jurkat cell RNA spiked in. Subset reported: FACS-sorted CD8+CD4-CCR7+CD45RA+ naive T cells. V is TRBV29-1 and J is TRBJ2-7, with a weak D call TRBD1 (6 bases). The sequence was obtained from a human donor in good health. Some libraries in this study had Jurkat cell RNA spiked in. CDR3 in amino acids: CSVVQGFSYEQYF. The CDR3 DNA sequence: TGCAGCGTTGTGCAGGGGTTTTCCTACGAGCAGTACTTC.